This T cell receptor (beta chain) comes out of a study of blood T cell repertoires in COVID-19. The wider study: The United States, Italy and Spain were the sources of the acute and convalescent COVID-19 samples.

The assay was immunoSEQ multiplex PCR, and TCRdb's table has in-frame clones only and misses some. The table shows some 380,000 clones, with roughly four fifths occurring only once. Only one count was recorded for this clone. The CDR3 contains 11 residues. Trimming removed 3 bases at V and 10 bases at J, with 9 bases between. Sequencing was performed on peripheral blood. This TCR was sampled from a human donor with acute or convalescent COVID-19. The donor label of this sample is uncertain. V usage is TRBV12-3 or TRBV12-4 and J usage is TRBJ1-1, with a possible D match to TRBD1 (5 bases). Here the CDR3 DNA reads TGTGCCAGCAGTTTTCAGCAGGGAGCTTTCTTT. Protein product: CASSFQQGAFF.